This TCR beta chain was profiled in a study of blood T cells in healthy people across ages. Combining a sample-barcoded 5' primer with a J-beta primer mix, a second PCR ran for 7 to 11 cycles. TCRdb re-called the 5' RACE reads with MiXCR, one entry per CDR3 protein. The sample yields some 1.4 million distinct CDR3 sequences, about 40% seen once. A note on this clonotype: The antigen is undetermined.

Study-wide results and caveats: It was not possible, with unsorted PBMCs, to conclusively compare naive and antigen-experienced cells.

The TCR comes from a woman aged 18-30 years in good health. Input material: blood.

The CDR3 sequence is CASSSKRGGFTDTQYF. In DNA form, the CDR3 reads TGCGCCAGCAGCTCAAAGCGGGGGGGCTTTACAGATACGCAGTATTTT. The rearrangement uses TRBV5-1 and TRBJ2-3; TRBD2 matches 10 bases. The V segment lost 3 bases and the J segment 3 bases; nucleotides outside the gene matches: 7. The V gene's germline CDR1 is SGHRS and CDR2 YFSETQ. The length of the CDR3 is 16 residues.